This T cell receptor beta chain was identified in a study of cytomegalovirus exposure and HLA in healthy donors (TCRdb year 2017). Regarding the complete study: The 666 repertoires of the first cohort and the roughly 120 validation repertoires were produced on the same platform, according to a later analysis. The study aimed to test whether cataloging public T cell receptors could reveal signatures of past pathogen exposure. Along with the approximately 700-subject first cohort, a separate validation cohort of over a hundred different subjects was used. The study combined high-throughput TCR immunosequencing, statistical association of individual TCRs with disease status, and machine learning to predict cytomegalovirus infection status. Results and caveats for the whole study, not just this receptor: Most TCR sequences were seen in very few donors, while some public TCRs were found in many individuals. Of the cluster scores, roughly 93% were above 0 in a later analysis, which found that TCRs clustered in the first cohort also tended to co-occur in the 90 to 150 validation repertoires. All 120 or so repertoires were used to score co-occurrence in the validation cohort in a later analysis, because that analysis had no HLA typing for the cohort. A few of the identified cytomegalovirus-associated TCR beta chains were confirmed in vitro to be specific for cytomegalovirus antigens. According to the authors, the approach could potentially be generalized to other disease states and immunological phenotypes. Cytomegalovirus status was reported to be diagnosed by the classifier with high specificity and sensitivity in both the original and validation cohorts. The study listed over 150 TCR beta chains as associated with cytomegalovirus.

Libraries came from the immunoSEQ multiplex PCR assay. The original pipeline was this. A statistical classification framework was built to diagnose cytomegalovirus status from the catalog of TCR beta chain sequences. Held by TCRdb, this immuneACCESS table contains in-frame sequences only and omits some clones. Under half of the omission traces to an unresolved V gene where checked; the cause of the rest is unknown. V, J and clone size derive from that table, while D and trimming were established from the DNA sequence. The sample contains more than 150,000 clones, roughly 80% of them found a single time. Together, the top ten hold roughly 7% of the sample. Separate from the roughly 630-subject first cohort, the validation cohort of roughly 110 subjects was the group to which the donors belonged. Sequences SQVTM (CDR1) and ANQGSEA (CDR2) are obtained from the germline V gene. The CDR3, from cysteine to phenylalanine, totals 14 residues. Kept here is only the CDR3 DNA, which spans 42 bases and is read in frame from base 1. V sheds 6 bases and J sheds 3 bases, leaving 18 bases between their ends.

This clone was seen a single time. There is no known antigen for this receptor. No base-level quality is on record; no much larger clone is a single base apart. This receptor chain uses TRBV29-1 and TRBJ2-7; the D gene lacks a confident call. The sequencing input was PBMCs. The receptor was isolated from a man aged 18 to 29 in good health and CMV-seropositive. CDR3 sequence: CSVARPSEGYEQYF. The nucleotides read TGCAGCGTGGCGCGGCCTAGTGAAGGCTACGAGCAGTACTTC.